Each of the 26 T cell receptor beta chains below was sequenced from the same sample in a study of T cells in Graves' hyperthyroidism and ophthalmopathy. TCR beta CDR3 regions were amplified from RNA. RT-PCR in the first round (using the HTBI primer set) targeted the TCR CDR3. A single record per CDR3 protein comes from TCRdb applying MiXCR to the multiplex PCR reads. The table lists about 740,000 distinct CDR3 sequences, 12% to 15% of them singletons. The specimen was blood. The receptors here all came from a woman between 18 and 29 years old with Graves' hyperthyroidism.

This clonotype came up many times. The rearrangement joins TRBV24-1 to TRBJ2-1; D unclear. The length of the CDR3 is 14 residues. The V gene's germline CDR1 is KGHDR and CDR2 SFDVKD. V was clipped by 1 base and J by 1 base, with 4 bases between them. DNA of the CDR3: TGTGCCACCAGTGATTTTGTGTCCTACAATGAGCAGTTCTTC. Amino acid sequence: CATSDFVSYNEQFF.

This clonotype was found many times. J is TRBJ2-2 and V is TRBV28; D gene unclear. This CDR3 region has 17 residues. Trimming pared 6 bases from V and 5 bases from J, leaving 22 bases between. CDR1 and CDR2 (germline): MDHEN, SYDVKM. The CDR3 loop is CASRLANALGRTGELFF. CDR3 bases: TGTGCCAGCAGACTCGCCAATGCCTTAGGCCGTACCGGGGAGCTGTTTTTT.

This clonotype was seen a handful of times. The chain employs TRBV12-3 or TRBV12-4 and TRBJ1-2, with D hard to call. CDR3 length: 11 amino acids. Trimming stripped 4 bases from V and 4 bases from J, with 4 bases between. The CDR3 sequence is CASSYTYGYTF. CDR3 DNA: TGTGCCAGCAGTTATACCTATGGCTACACCTTC.

This clonotype was seen a few times. The chain employs TRBV11-1 and TRBJ2-2; TRBD2 might be the D (7 bases). Trimming took 5 bases from V and 3 from J, leaving 16 bases between them. Per the germline V gene, CDR1 is SGHAT and CDR2 is FQDESV (reference sequence). This CDR3 is 16 amino acids long. The CDR3 region is CASSKRGGLDTGELFF. CDR3 nucleotide sequence: TGTGCCAGCAGCAAGAGGGGGGGACTCGACACCGGGGAGCTGTTTTTT.

This clonotype was found many times. The gene calls are TRBV28 and TRBJ1-1, with 9 bases identical to TRBD1. This CDR3 has 13 amino acids. Germline V gene lookup returns CDR1 MDHEN and CDR2 SYDVKM. V gave up 9 bases and J gave up 11 bases; unmatched junction bases: 13. The CDR3 spells CASHPDRTGEAFF. The CDR3 region has the DNA TGTGCCAGTCACCCGGATCGGACAGGGGAGGCTTTCTTT.

This clonotype was seen more than once but under ten times. The chain has TRBV5-5 and TRBJ2-3, with TRBD2 matching 8 bases. This CDR3 has 16 amino acids. With 3 bases clipped from V and 11 bases from J, the junction kept 17 bases outside the gene matches. Germline V CDR1 and CDR2: SGHKS, YYEKEE (reference sequence). As DNA, the CDR3 is TGTGCCAGCAGCTCCCTTATCGGGACTAGGGCCTCGGTGCAGTATTTT. Protein sequence: CASSSLIGTRASVQYF.

The chain is built from TRBV29-1 and TRBJ2-2; no reliable D call. Germline V CDR1 and CDR2: SQVTM, ANQGSEA. V dropped 5 bases and J dropped 4 bases, with 5 bases sitting between them. There are 11 residues in the CDR3. CDR3 amino acids: CSVSSTGELFF. The CDR3 nucleotides are TGCAGCGTTAGCAGCACCGGGGAGCTGTTTTTT.

V usage is TRBV19 and J usage is TRBJ2-3; 8 bases agree with TRBD2. The CDR3 has 15 residues. Germline V gene data show CDR1 as LNHDA and CDR2 as SQIVND (reference sequence). Trimming cost V 4 bases and J 3 bases; bases outside gene matches: 6. The CDR3 nucleotides are TGTGCCAGTAGTACGGGACTAGGAGGGACAGATACGCAGTATTTT. Translated: CASSTGLGGTDTQYF.

This clonotype was seen ten or more times. The chain has TRBV7-2 and TRBJ2-7; tentative D call: TRBD1 (6 bases). Trimming shortened V by 1 base and J by 4 bases, and 11 bases separated the two germline ends. CDR3 length: 14 amino acids. In germline, CDR1 is SGHTA, CDR2 FQGNSA. The DNA of the CDR3 is TGTGCCAGCAGCTTAGTCCCAGGGGAATACGAGCAGTACTTC. As protein: CASSLVPGEYEQYF. The full variable domain, its missing parts supplied by reference TRBV7-2 and TRBJ2-7, is GAGVSQSPSNKVTEKGKDVELRCDPISGHTALYWYRQSLGQGLEFLIYFQGNSAPDKSGLPSDRFSAERTGGSVSTLTIQRTQQEDSAVYLCASSLVPGEYEQYFGPGTRLTVT.

This clonotype was picked up many times. The chain combines TRBV12-3 or TRBV12-4 with TRBJ2-7, with D possibly being TRBD1 (6 bases). V lost 7 bases to trimming and J lost 0 bases, with 10 bases between them. This CDR3 has 13 amino acids. The CDR3 reads CASTTGSSYEQYF. Written as DNA, the CDR3 is TGTGCCAGCACCACAGGGAGCTCCTACGAGCAGTACTTC.

This clonotype was seen more than once but under ten times. CDR3 in amino acids: CASSQRPGGEQFF. In DNA form, the CDR3 reads TGTGCCAGCAGTCAACGGCCAGGGGGTGAGCAGTTCTTC. The chain uses TRBV9 and TRBJ2-1; TRBD1 aligns across 7 bases. The CDR3 extends over 13 amino acids. The V gene's germline CDR1 is SGDLS and CDR2 YYNGEE. J was trimmed by 9 bases and V by 5 bases; bases with no gene match: 8.

This chain uses TRBV27 with TRBJ2-1, with no clear D. The CDR3 has 16 amino acids. V was cut by 8 bases and J by 3 bases, with 20 bases left in between. CDR1 and CDR2 (germline): MNHEY, SMNVEV (reference sequence). CDR3 sequence: CASASRTERFYNEQFF. The DNA of the CDR3 is TGTGCCAGCGCGTCCAGGACCGAGCGTTTCTACAATGAGCAGTTCTTC.

DNA of the CDR3: TGCAGTGCCCCGACAGTCACTGAAGCTTTCTTT. It encodes CSAPTVTEAFF. The chain carries TRBV20-1 and TRBJ1-1; D is perhaps TRBD1 (5 bases). CDR3 length: 11 residues. Germline CDR1 DFQATT, CDR2 SNEGSKA (reference sequence). V lost 6 bases and J 4 bases, leaving 9 bases between the germline ends.

The rearrangement uses TRBV20-1 and TRBJ2-2, with 11 bases fitting TRBD2. Losses at the gene ends were 6 bases for V and 3 bases for J; bases not matched to a gene: 6. The CDR3 consists of 15 residues. CDR1 and CDR2 (germline): DFQATT, SNEGSKA (reference sequence). The CDR3 loop reads CSAGTSGTYTGELFF. DNA of the CDR3: TGCAGTGCCGGGACTAGCGGAACCTACACCGGGGAGCTGTTTTTT.

The CDR3 spells CSAIWDRGTQYF. The DNA of the CDR3 is TGCAGTGCTATTTGGGACAGGGGGACCCAGTACTTC. The chain joins TRBV20-1 to TRBJ2-5, with 10 nucleotides matching TRBD1. Germline V gene sequence: CDR1 DFQATT, CDR2 SNEGSKA (reference sequence). V was pared by 4 bases and J by 7 bases, with 3 bases of the junction left unmatched. The CDR3 extends over 12 amino acids.

This clonotype was counted a few times. The rearrangement joins TRBV10-3 to TRBJ2-5, with D perhaps matching TRBD1 or TRBD2 (5 bases each). Germline V lookup: CDR1 ENHRY, CDR2 SYGVKD. Trimming left V 6 bases short and J 2 bases short, with 13 bases between. The CDR3 consists of 14 residues. The CDR3 nucleotides read TGTGCCATCAGAAGAGAGGGGATACAAGAGACCCAGTACTTC. Its protein product is CAIRREGIQETQYF.

This clonotype was observed many times. The rearrangement uses TRBV3-1 and TRBJ2-1; 13 bases line up with TRBD2. Germline lookup yields CDR1 LGHDT and CDR2 YNNKEL (reference sequence). The CDR3 has 16 amino acids. With 6 bases clipped from V and 4 bases from J, the junction kept 6 bases outside the gene matches. The CDR3 DNA follows: TGTGCCAGCAGTCTTCAGACTAGCGGGAGGTACAATGAGCAGTTCTTC. It codes for CASSLQTSGRYNEQFF.

This clonotype has more than one count but fewer than ten. CDR3 bases: TGCAGTGCTAGCCCTCAGGTCCCAGATACGCAGTATTTT. It translates to CSASPQVPDTQYF. J is TRBJ2-3 and V is TRBV20-1; D call uncertain. Between the trimmed V and J ends, which lost 3 bases and 4 bases, there was a span of 11 bases. The CDR3 contains 13 residues. The germline gives CDR1 DFQATT, CDR2 SNEGSKA (reference sequence).

This clonotype has a handful of counts. The chain uses TRBV25-1 and TRBJ2-7; D remains unclear. The germline V gene has CDR1 MGHDK and CDR2 SYGVNS. Trimming removed 3 bases at V and 6 bases at J, with 15 bases between. The CDR3 contains 14 residues. CDR3 coding DNA: TGTGCCAGCAGTGATCTAATCTCAACGAGCGAGCAGTACTTC. Translated, it gives CASSDLISTSEQYF.

The chain is built from TRBV5-1 and TRBJ2-3; 9 positions agree with TRBD2. Germline CDR1 reads SGHRS; CDR2 reads YFSETQ. This CDR3 is built from 17 residues. Trimming at V came to 2 bases and at J to 1 base, leaving 8 bases not matched to a gene. CDR3: CASSLGLLAGGTDTQYF. The DNA for the CDR3 is TGCGCCAGCAGCTTAGGGCTGTTAGCGGGAGGCACAGATACGCAGTATTTT.

This clonotype was detected only a few times. The chain links TRBV30 to TRBJ2-5, with D perhaps matching TRBD2 (7 bases). The CDR3 sequence is 15 residues long. Trimming pared 4 bases from V and 4 bases from J, leaving 19 bases between. Germline V gene sequence: CDR1 GTSNPN, CDR2 SVGIG (reference sequence). Written as DNA, the CDR3 is TGTGCCTGGAACTTTTGGGGGGGACATGGAGAGACCCAGTACTTC. It codes for CAWNFWGGHGETQYF.

This clonotype was detected ten times or more. The rearrangement uses TRBV29-1 and TRBJ1-6; D is ambiguous. Germline values: CDR1 SQVTM, CDR2 ANQGSEA. CDR3 size: 12 residues. Trimming removed 6 bases from V and 9 bases from J, with 12 bases in between. The CDR3 DNA reads as TGCAGCGTCCAGGAAGGAGGTTCACCCCTCCACTTT. It encodes CSVQEGGSPLHF.

Notes on this clonotype: A much larger clone differs by one base, so this may be a read error. The V gene is TRBV28, the J gene TRBJ2-1, with a weak D call TRBD1 (6 bases). The J call may be faulty, since TRBJ2-7 better matches the DNA end. The CDR3 length is 16 residues. Germline loops: CDR1 MDHEN, CDR2 SYDVKM. CDR3 bases: TGTGCCAGCAGTTTCCCGGACAGCCCTGCCGACAATGAGCAGTACTTC. It is translated as CASSFPDSPADNEQYF.

This clonotype occurred a few times. The chain has TRBV30 and TRBJ1-5, with D possibly TRBD1 on 5 matching bases. V gave up 1 base and J gave up 4 bases, with 5 bases separating them. CDR3 length: 12 residues. Per the germline V gene, CDR1 is GTSNPN and CDR2 is SVGIG (reference sequence). In DNA, the CDR3 is TGTGCCTGGAGTGAGGGGAATCAGCCCCAGCATTTT. Its translation: CAWSEGNQPQHF.

This rearrangement joins TRBV20-1 to TRBJ1-1; possibly TRBD1 for D (6 bases). Germline V lookup: CDR1 DFQATT, CDR2 SNEGSKA (reference sequence). V lost 7 bases, J lost 2 bases, and 17 bases lay in between. This CDR3 region has 14 residues. The CDR3 DNA follows: TGCAGTGACGCGCCCGGGGGGCGCAACACTGAAGCTTTCTTT. Translating gives CSDAPGGRNTEAFF.

There are a few counts of this clonotype. The chain combines TRBV16 with TRBJ1-5, with D perhaps matching TRBD1 (5 bases). The ends were cut back, 7 bases at V and 4 bases at J, with 14 bases in the middle. The CDR3 extends over 14 amino acids. Germline CDR1 and CDR2: KGHSY and FQNENV. For the CDR3, the DNA is TGTGCCAGCACCAAAGGGGAGGGGAATCAGCCCCAGCATTTT. It is translated as CASTKGEGNQPQHF.